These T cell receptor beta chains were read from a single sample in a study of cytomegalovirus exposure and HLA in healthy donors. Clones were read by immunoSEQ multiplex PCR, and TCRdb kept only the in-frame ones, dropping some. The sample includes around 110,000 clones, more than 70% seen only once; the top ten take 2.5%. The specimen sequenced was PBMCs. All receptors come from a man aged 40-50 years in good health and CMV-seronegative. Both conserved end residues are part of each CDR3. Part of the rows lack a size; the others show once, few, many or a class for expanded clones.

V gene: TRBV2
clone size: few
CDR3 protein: CAISGEKGTEAFF

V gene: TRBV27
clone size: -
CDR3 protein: CASTTADRGFLGYTF

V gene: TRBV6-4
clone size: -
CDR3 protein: CASSEGTGSWNEQFF

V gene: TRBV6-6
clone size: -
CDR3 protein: CASRDRAAWGSNF

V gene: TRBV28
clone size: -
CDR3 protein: CASYDPGTGEVEAFF

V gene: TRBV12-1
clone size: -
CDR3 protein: CASSFGQPHTDTQYF

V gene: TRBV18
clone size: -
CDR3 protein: CASSPGTGGYTGELFF

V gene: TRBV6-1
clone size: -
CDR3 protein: CASTPMGDSGNTIYF

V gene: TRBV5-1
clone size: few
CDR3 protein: CASRRGTGANVLTF

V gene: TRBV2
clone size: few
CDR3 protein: CASSAQGARTEAFF

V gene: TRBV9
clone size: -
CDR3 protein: CASSTDPGSYEQYF

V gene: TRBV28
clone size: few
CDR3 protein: CASSSPVLAGGRYEQYF

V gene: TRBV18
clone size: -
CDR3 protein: CASSPQESEQFF

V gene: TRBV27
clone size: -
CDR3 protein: CASRGTGKYEQYF

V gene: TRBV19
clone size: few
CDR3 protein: CASSRRTGGEKLFF

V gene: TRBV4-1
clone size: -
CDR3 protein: CASSQRSAGPEAFF

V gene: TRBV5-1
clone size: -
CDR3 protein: CASSLGQEDGYTF

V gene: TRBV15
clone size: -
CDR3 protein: CATSRGTGGADGYTF

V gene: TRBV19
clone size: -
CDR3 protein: CASSMGTGGSNEKLFF

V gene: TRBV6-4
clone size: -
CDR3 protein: CASSDSGAMNTEAFF

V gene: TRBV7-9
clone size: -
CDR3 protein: CASSAGTGHRSPQHF

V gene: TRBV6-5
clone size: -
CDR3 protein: CASSPGQAENAIYF

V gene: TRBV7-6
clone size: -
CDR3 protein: CASSLLASGGIIPNTGELFF

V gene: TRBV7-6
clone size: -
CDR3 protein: CASSYRDRVNQPQHF

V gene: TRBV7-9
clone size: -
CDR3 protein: CASSLGAAGQETQYF

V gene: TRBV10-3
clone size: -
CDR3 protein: CAISEPGGSYEQYF

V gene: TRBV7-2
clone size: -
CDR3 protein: CASSPGTSGEGETQYF

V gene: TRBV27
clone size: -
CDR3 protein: CATRTGGRTEAFF

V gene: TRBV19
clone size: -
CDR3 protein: CASLRIRQGYPDGYTF

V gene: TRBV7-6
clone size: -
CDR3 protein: CASSLDTGLHTEAFF

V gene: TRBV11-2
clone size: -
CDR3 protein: CASRKLTGGRTDTQYF

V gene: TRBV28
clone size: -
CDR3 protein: CASSLGTGRGQPQHF

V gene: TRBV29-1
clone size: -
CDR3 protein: CSVGYGSFGYTF

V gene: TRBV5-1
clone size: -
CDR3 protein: CASSSRPGQSNMNTEAFF

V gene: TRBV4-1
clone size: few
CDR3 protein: CASSQGGVTEAFF

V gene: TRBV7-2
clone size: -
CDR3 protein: CASSSPGLAGGYNEQFF

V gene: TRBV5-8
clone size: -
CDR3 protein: CASKSRGTDTQYF

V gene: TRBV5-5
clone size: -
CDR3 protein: CASSLAGGRRYGYTF

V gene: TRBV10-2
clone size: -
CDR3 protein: CASSELLGAAVGMRETQYF

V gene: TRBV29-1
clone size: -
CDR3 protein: CSVDGGAGEQFF

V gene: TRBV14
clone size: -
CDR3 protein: CASSQNRGNRSPLHF

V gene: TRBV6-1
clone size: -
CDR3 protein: CASEGASNTEAFF

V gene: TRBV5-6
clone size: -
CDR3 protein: CASSLLMTGNEQYF

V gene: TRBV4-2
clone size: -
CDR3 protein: CASSQVGTSGGAKNIQYF

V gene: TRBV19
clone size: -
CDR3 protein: CASSKRDRGVSNQPQHF

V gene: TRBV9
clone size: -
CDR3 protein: CASSATQGLAFGEQFF

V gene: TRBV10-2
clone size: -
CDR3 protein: CASRASGTANTEAFF

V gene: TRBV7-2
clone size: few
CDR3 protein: CASSSDSNYGYTF

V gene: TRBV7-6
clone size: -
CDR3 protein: CASSLGGTGGYEQYF

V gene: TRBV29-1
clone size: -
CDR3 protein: CSVALRGQGSSYNEQFF

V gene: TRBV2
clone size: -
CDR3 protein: CASSGAYGNQPQHF

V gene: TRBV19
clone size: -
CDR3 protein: CASSMLGQGAKSYEQYF

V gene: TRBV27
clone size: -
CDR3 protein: CASSPTRLAGGFTDTQYF

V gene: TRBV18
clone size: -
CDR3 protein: CASSPSTGARETQYF

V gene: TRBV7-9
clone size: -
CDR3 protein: CASSLVSGTSSYNEQFF

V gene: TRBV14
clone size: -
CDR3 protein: CASSQRDRHYEQYF

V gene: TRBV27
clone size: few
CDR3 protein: CASSFGQGKEAFF

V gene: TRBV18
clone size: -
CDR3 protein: CASSPLGGIRADTQYF